A single sample gave rise to the 5 T cell receptor beta chains below, sequenced in a study of blood T cells in healthy people across ages. Combining a sample-barcoded 5' primer with a J-beta primer mix, a second PCR ran for roughly 6 to 12 cycles. TCRdb reprocessed the 5' RACE reads via MiXCR and lists one record per CDR3 protein. The table includes around 790,000 distinct CDR3 sequences, around 43% detected once. The source material was blood. All receptors derive from a man between 60 and 75 years old in good health.

This rearrangement joins TRBV2 to TRBJ1-2; no definite D call. Germline V CDR1 and CDR2: SNHLY, FYNNEI. V was cut by 6 bases and J by 4 bases, with 18 bases left in between. The CDR3 loop spans 15 amino acids. The CDR3 nucleotides read TGTGCCAGCAGGTTTGCAGGTGAGGGTCCCTATGGCTACACCTTC. It yields the protein CASRFAGEGPYGYTF.

This clonotype was found once. The CDR3: CANSPLDSLSYNEQYF. Written as DNA, the CDR3 is TGTGCCAACTCGCCTCTGGACAGCCTGTCCTACAATGAGCAGTACTTC. The rearrangement links TRBV7-9 to TRBJ2-1, with D possibly being TRBD1 (6 bases). Judging by the DNA end, TRBJ2-7 fits better; the J call may be wrong. Per germline, CDR1 SEHNR and CDR2 FQNEAQ (reference sequence). The CDR3 is made up of 16 amino acids.

This chain uses TRBV28 with TRBJ1-1; D uncertain. This CDR3 is 14 amino acids long. V was pared by 6 bases and J by 4 bases, with 15 bases between. CDR1 is MDHEN, CDR2 SYDVKM, per germline. The CDR3 bases are TGTGCCAGCAGCCAAACAGCCTCGGGCACTGAAGCTTTCTTT. Translation gives CASSQTASGTEAFF.

The genes are TRBV20-1 and TRBJ2-3; the D call may be TRBD1 or TRBD2 (5 bases each). The germline gives CDR1 DFQATT, CDR2 SNEGSKA (reference sequence). The CDR3 covers 12 residues. CDR3 coding DNA: TGCACCACGGGACGGGGTACGGGTACGCAGTATTTT. This codes for CTTGRGTGTQYF.

This chain joins TRBV27 and TRBJ1-6; 8 nucleotides line up with TRBD1. The V gene end was trimmed by 7 bases and the J gene end by 6 bases; junction bases not matched to a gene: 11. CDR1 is MNHEY and CDR2 is SMNVEV in the germline V gene (reference sequence). The CDR3 consists of 16 residues. CDR3 in amino acids: CASNRQGINGNSPLHF. Here the CDR3 DNA reads TGTGCCAGCAACAGACAGGGGATAAATGGTAATTCACCCCTCCACTTT.